The 2 T cell receptor beta chains below come from one sample, sequenced in a study of blood T cell repertoires in COVID-19 (dated by TCRdb to the early 2020s). Library preparation was by the immunoSEQ multiplex PCR assay. Entries here come from immuneACCESS through TCRdb and include only in-frame sequences with V and J called. Some clones fail to appear in such tables; in the studies checked, an unresolved V gene covers under half of the shortfall, and the cause of the remainder is unknown. For this sample there are fewer than 200,000 clones; roughly 71% appear just once. Around 3.5% of the sample comes from the top ten. The sample taken for sequencing was peripheral blood. The receptors shown here come from an elderly woman with acute or convalescent COVID-19.

The V and J genes are TRBV7-9 and TRBJ2-3; D remains unclear. Trimming took off 0 bases at V and 2 bases at J, with 12 bases between the two ends. Germline V CDR1 and CDR2: SEHNR, FQNEAQ (reference sequence). The CDR3 covers 16 residues. CDR3 coding DNA: TGTGCCAGCAGCTTAGCGATGCCCCGCGACACAGATACGCAGTATTTT. Amino acids: CASSLAMPRDTDTQYF.

This clone was detected only a few times. This chain links TRBV15 with TRBJ1-1, with TRBD1 identical over 7 bases. The CDR3 consists of 17 residues. The germline gives CDR1 LNHNV, CDR2 YYDKDF (reference sequence). Trimming cost V 0 bases and J 3 bases; bases outside gene matches: 10. CDR3 nucleotide sequence: TGTGCCACCAGCAGAGAGTACGCGGACAGGCAAGACACTGAAGCTTTCTTT. This sequence encodes CATSREYADRQDTEAFF.